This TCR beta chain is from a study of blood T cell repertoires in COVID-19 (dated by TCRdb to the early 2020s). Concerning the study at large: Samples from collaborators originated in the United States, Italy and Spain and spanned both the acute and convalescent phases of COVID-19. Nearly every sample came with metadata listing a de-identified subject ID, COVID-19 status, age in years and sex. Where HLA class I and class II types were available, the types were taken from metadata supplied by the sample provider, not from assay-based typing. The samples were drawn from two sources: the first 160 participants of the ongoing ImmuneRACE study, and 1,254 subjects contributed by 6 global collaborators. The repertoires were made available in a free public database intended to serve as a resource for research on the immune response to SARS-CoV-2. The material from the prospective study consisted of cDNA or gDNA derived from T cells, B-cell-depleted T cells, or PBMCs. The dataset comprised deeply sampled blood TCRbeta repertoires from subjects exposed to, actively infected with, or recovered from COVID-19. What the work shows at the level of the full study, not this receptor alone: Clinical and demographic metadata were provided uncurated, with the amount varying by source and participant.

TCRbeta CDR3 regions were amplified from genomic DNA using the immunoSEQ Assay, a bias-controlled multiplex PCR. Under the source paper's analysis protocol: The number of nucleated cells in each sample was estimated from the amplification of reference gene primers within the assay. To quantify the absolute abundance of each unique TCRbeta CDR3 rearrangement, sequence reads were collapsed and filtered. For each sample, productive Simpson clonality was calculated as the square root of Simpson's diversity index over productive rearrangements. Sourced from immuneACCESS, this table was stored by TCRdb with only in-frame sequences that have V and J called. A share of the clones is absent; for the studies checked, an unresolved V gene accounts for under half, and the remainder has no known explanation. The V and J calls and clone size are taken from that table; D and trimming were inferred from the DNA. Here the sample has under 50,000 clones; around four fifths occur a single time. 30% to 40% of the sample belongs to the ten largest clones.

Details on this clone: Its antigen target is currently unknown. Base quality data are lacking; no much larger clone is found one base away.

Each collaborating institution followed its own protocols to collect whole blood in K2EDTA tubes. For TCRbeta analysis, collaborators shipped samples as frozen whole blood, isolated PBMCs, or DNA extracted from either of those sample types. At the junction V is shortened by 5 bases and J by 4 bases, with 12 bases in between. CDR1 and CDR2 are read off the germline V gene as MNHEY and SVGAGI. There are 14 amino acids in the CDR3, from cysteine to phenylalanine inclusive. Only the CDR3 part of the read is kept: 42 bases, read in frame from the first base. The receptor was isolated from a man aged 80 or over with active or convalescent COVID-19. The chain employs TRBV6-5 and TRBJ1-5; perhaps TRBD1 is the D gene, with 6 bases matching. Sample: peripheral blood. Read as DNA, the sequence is TGTGCCAGCAGTCAACAGGGATGGAATCAGCCCCAGCATTTT. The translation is CASSQQGWNQPQHF.